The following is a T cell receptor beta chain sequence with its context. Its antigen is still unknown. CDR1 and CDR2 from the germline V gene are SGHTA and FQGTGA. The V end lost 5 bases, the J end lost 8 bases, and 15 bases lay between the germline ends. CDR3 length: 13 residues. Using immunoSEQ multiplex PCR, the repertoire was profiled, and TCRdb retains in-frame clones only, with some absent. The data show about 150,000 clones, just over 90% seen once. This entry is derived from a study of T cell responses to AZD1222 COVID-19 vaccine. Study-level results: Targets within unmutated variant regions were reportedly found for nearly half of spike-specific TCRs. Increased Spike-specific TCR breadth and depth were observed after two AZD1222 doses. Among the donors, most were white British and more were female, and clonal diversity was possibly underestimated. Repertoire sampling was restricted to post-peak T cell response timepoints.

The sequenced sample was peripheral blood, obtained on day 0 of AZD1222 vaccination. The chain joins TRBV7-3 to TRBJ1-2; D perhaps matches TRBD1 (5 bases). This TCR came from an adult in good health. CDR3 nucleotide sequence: TGTGCCAGCAGCCCCGTGGGGGGTGACGGCTACACCTTC. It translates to CASSPVGGDGYTF.